This passage covers 20 T cell receptor beta chains from one sample sequenced in a study of cytomegalovirus exposure and HLA in healthy donors. PCR used 60 Vbeta primers and 13 Jbeta primers. Method: immunoSEQ multiplex PCR; TCRdb's copy keeps in-frame clones and lacks some. Altogether about 130,000 clones are present, roughly 85% being singletons, with the ten largest covering about 7%. The sequenced sample was PBMCs. These receptors all stem from a woman in her twenties or thirties in good health and CMV-seropositive.

As to this clone: The identical CDR3 is also encoded by other nucleotide sequences in the sample. The gene calls are TRBV14 and TRBJ2-7, with 7 bases matching TRBD2. The CDR3 loop spans 12 amino acids. CDR1 and CDR2 (germline): SGHDN, FVKESK. Germline trimming cut 4 bases from V and 10 bases from J; bases unmatched to any gene: 7. Here the CDR3 reads CASSPVGGEQYF. The CDR3 nucleotides read TGTGCCAGCAGCCCAGTGGGGGGGGAACAGTACTTC.

This chain links TRBV6-1 with TRBJ1-5; D is ambiguous. The germline V gene has CDR1 MNHNS and CDR2 SASEGT. The CDR3 is 16 amino acids. The V and J ends lost 2 bases and 2 bases respectively, with 13 bases between them. The CDR3 loop reads CASSETGTTRNQPQHF. The CDR3 DNA follows: TGTGCCAGCAGTGAAACGGGAACGACCCGCAATCAGCCCCAGCATTTT.

The chain carries TRBV6-5 and TRBJ2-3; 9 nucleotides match TRBD2. The CDR3 runs 16 residues. V was pared by 0 bases and J by 4 bases, with 5 bases of the junction left unmatched. CDR1 MNHEY and CDR2 SVGAGI come from the germline V gene. CDR3 nucleotides: TGTGCCAGCAGTTACTCTAGCGGGAGTAGGCCAGATACGCAGTATTTT. Amino acids: CASSYSSGSRPDTQYF.

This sequence joins TRBV29-1 and TRBJ2-7, with TRBD2 matching 9 bases. There are 13 residues in the CDR3. Germline V lookup: CDR1 SQVTM, CDR2 ANQGSEA. V shed 4 bases and J 4 bases; nucleotides not matched to a gene: 5. The CDR3 here is CSVGGLAGYEQYF. Here the CDR3 DNA reads TGCAGCGTTGGGGGGCTAGCGGGGTACGAGCAGTACTTC.

The rearrangement joins TRBV13 to TRBJ1-2; 11 bases are a match to TRBD1. With 4 bases clipped from V and 4 bases from J, the junction kept 5 bases outside the gene matches. There are 15 residues in the CDR3. Germline CDR1 and CDR2: PRHDT and FYEKMQ (reference sequence). CDR3 in amino acids: CASSSSGTGGYGYTF. CDR3 DNA sequence: TGTGCCAGCAGCTCGTCCGGGACAGGGGGCTATGGCTACACCTTC.

The chain uses TRBV30 and TRBJ2-5; 8 bases line up with TRBD2. The CDR3 has 16 residues. Per germline, CDR1 GTSNPN and CDR2 SVGIG (reference sequence). V dropped 2 bases and J dropped 5; count of bases not matched to a gene: 13. CDR3 residues: CAWSTFSGVGWETQYF. For the CDR3, the DNA is TGTGCCTGGAGTACCTTTAGCGGGGTTGGGTGGGAGACCCAGTACTTC.

The CDR3: CATRLQGNTEAFF. The CDR3 region has the DNA TGTGCCACACGATTACAGGGGAACACTGAAGCTTTCTTT. The chain carries TRBV19 and TRBJ1-1; D may be TRBD1 (6 bases). The CDR3 contains 13 residues. Germline V gene data show CDR1 as LNHDA and CDR2 as SQIVND (reference sequence). Trimming cost V 10 bases and J 1 base, with 13 bases left between them.

The chain recombines TRBV5-1 with TRBJ2-1, with 11 nucleotides matching TRBD2. From germline, CDR1 is SGHRS and CDR2 YFSETQ. V shed 4 bases and J 7 bases; nucleotides not matched to a gene: 7. This CDR3 has 15 amino acids. The DNA for the CDR3 is TGCGCCAGCAGCCCCCTAGCGGGGGGTCGAAATGAGCAGTTCTTC. Protein product: CASSPLAGGRNEQFF.

Concerning this clone itself: Its ends do not fully match the called genes, so a read error is possible. This sequence joins TRBV7-9 and TRBJ2-7; 7 bases match TRBD1. Germline V lookup: CDR1 SEHNR, CDR2 FQNEAQ (reference sequence). This CDR3 is built from 14 residues. The CDR3 spells CSSSLAQGEDEQYF. CDR3 DNA: TGTTCCAGCAGCTTAGCTCAGGGGGAAGACGAGCAGTACTTC.

J is TRBJ1-2 and V is TRBV7-9; 10 bases agree with TRBD1. Looked up from germline, CDR1 is SEHNR and CDR2 is FQNEAQ (reference sequence). V shed 5 bases and J 4 bases; nucleotides not matched to a gene: 4. The CDR3 is 14 amino acids. CDR3 coding DNA: TGTGCCAGCAGCCCGGGACAGGGGATCTATGGCTACACCTTC. Encoded protein: CASSPGQGIYGYTF. Combining the CDR3 with reference TRBV7-9 and TRBJ1-2 gives the whole variable domain DTGVSQNPRHKITKRGQNVTFRCDPISEHNRLYWYRQTLGQGPEFLTYFQNEAQLEKSRLLSDRFSAERPKGSFSTLEIQRTEQGDSAMYLCASSPGQGIYGYTFGSGTRLTVV.

V gene TRBV6-5 combines with J gene TRBJ2-3; D may be TRBD1 (6 bases). CDR1 and CDR2 from the germline V gene are MNHEY and SVGAGI. The CDR3 has 14 residues. With 10 bases removed from V and 2 bases from J, the gap between germline ends came to 16 bases. The CDR3 DNA reads as TGTGCCACCCAGAGGGGGTTATCCACAGATACGCAGTATTTT. This sequence encodes CATQRGLSTDTQYF.

Here the CDR3 DNA reads TGTGCCAGCGGGGCTCAGCCCCAGCATTTT. Translation gives CASGAQPQHF. The chain links TRBV6-5 to TRBJ1-5, with a tentative D call TRBD1 (5 bases). CDR3 length: 10 amino acids. Germline V gives CDR1 MNHEY, CDR2 SVGAGI. Trimming took off 8 bases at V and 6 bases at J, with 5 bases between the two ends.

The V call is TRBV6-1, the J call TRBJ1-2; no reliable D call. Trimming removed 6 bases at V and 7 bases at J, with 12 bases between. The CDR3 extends over 12 amino acids. Germline V gene sequence: CDR1 MNHNS, CDR2 SASEGT. As DNA, the CDR3 is TGTGCCAGCAGGTTTGGCGGGTTTGGCTACACCTTC. Its translation: CASRFGGFGYTF.

In its sample, this clone was seen a few times. V gene TRBV11-2 combines with J gene TRBJ1-3; D gene ambiguous. The CDR3 is made up of 15 amino acids. Trimming removed 4 bases at V and 4 bases at J, with 14 bases between. Germline V lookup: CDR1 SGHAT, CDR2 FQNNGV. The CDR3 nucleotides read TGTGCCAGCAGCTCCAAACCCCTGACAGGAAACACCATATATTTT. Translating it yields CASSSKPLTGNTIYF.

The chain has TRBV28 and TRBJ2-1; 13 bases align to TRBD2. The CDR3 runs 17 residues. V lost 7 bases, J lost 0 bases, and 6 bases stayed unmatched. Germline CDR1 is MDHEN and CDR2 is SYDVKM. The CDR3 loop reads CASTGLAGEASYNEQFF. The DNA of the CDR3 is TGTGCCAGCACAGGACTAGCGGGAGAGGCCTCCTACAATGAGCAGTTCTTC.

This clone was detected only a few times. This chain links TRBV13 with TRBJ2-3, with 11 positions matching TRBD2. The CDR3 totals 16 residues. Germline V gene lookup returns CDR1 PRHDT and CDR2 FYEKMQ (reference sequence). Trimming at V came to 5 bases and at J to 2 bases, leaving 6 bases not matched to a gene. The CDR3 region is CASSPLAGGFTDTQYF. For the CDR3, the DNA is TGTGCCAGCAGCCCCCTAGCGGGGGGATTCACAGATACGCAGTATTTT.

This chain uses TRBV9 with TRBJ2-1; tentative D call: TRBD2 (5 bases). Germline V gives CDR1 SGDLS, CDR2 YYNGEE. V was cut by 3 bases and J by 0 bases, with 28 bases left in between. CDR3 length: 21 residues. The DNA of the CDR3 is TGTGCCAGCAGCGCCCTACCATTTCAAGAGGGAGAGGATAGCTCCTACAATGAGCAGTTCTTC. Encoded protein: CASSALPFQEGEDSSYNEQFF. The full variable domain, completed using reference TRBV9 and TRBJ2-1, is DSGVTQTPKHLITATGQRVTLRCSPRSGDLSVYWYQQSLDQGLQFLIQYYNGEERAKGNILERFSAQQFPDLHSELNLSSLELGDSALYFCASSALPFQEGEDSSYNEQFFGPGTRLTVL.

The chain recombines TRBV23-1 with TRBJ1-2; D is possibly TRBD1 (5 bases). TRBV23-1 is known as an ORF, though its function is uncertain. The CDR3 sequence is 14 residues long. With 0 bases removed from V and 8 bases from J, the gap between germline ends came to 13 bases. CDR3 in DNA: TGCGCCAGCAGTCAATCGGGAGGGGCGGGGGGCTACACCTTC. Translated, it gives CASSQSGGAGGYTF.

This chain connects TRBV11-1 to TRBJ2-3; 12 bases fit TRBD2. CDR1 is SGHAT, CDR2 FQDESV, per germline (reference sequence). J lost 6 bases, V lost 5 bases, and 18 bases had no gene match. The CDR3 contains 19 residues. Here the CDR3 reads CASSRPLLGLAGGQDTQYF. In DNA, the CDR3 is TGTGCCAGCAGCCGTCCCCTTCTCGGCCTAGCGGGAGGGCAGGATACGCAGTATTTT.

The chain couples TRBV27 to TRBJ2-4, with D perhaps TRBD2 (6 bases). V gave up 4 bases and J gave up 6 bases, with 10 bases separating them. From germline, CDR1 is MNHEY and CDR2 SMNVEV (reference sequence). The CDR3 totals 13 residues. The CDR3 DNA reads TGTGCCAGCAGTTACCAGGGAGGAAACATTCAGTACTTC. It translates to CASSYQGGNIQYF.